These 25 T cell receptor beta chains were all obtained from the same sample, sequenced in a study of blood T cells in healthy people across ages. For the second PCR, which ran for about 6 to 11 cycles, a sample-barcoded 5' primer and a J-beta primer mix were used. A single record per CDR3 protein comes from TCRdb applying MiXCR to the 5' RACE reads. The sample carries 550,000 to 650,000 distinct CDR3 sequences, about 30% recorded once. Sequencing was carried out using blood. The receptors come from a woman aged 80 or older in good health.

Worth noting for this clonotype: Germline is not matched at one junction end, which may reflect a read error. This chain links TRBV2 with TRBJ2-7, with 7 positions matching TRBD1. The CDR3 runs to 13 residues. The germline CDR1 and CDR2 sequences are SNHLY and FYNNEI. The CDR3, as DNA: TGTGCCAGCGCAAGGGACAGCCTCTACAAGCAGTACTTC. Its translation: CASARDSLYKQYF.

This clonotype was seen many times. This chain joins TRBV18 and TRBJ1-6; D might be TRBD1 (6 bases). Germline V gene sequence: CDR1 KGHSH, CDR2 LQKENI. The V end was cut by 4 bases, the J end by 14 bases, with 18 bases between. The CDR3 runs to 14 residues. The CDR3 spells CASSRDTRLWALHF. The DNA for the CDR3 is TGTGCCAGCTCACGGGACACCAGGCTCTGGGCCCTCCACTTT.

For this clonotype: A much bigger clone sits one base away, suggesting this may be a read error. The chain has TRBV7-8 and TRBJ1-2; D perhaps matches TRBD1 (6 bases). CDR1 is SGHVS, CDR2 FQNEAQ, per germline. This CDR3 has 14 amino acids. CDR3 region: CTSSLGQTNYGYTF. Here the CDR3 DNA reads TGTACCAGCAGCTTAGGACAGACTAACTATGGCTACACCTTC.

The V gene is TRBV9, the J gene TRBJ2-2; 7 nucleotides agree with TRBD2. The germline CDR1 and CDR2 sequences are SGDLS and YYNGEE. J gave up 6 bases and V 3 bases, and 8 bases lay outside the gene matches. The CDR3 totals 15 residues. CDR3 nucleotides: TGTGCCAGCAGCGCGACTAGCTTGGGAGCCGGGGAGCTGTTTTTT. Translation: CASSATSLGAGELFF.

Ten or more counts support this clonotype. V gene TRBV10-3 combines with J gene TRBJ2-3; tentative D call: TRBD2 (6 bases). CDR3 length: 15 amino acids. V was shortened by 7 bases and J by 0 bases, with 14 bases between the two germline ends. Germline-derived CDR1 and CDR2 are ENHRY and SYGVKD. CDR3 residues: CAITEGSSSTDTQYF. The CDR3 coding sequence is TGTGCCATCACGGAGGGCAGCTCTAGCACAGATACGCAGTATTTT.

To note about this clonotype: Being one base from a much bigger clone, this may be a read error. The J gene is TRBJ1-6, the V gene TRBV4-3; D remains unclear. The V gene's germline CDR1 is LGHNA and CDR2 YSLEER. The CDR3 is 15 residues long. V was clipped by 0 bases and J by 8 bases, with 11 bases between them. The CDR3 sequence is CASSQDESGDSPLHF. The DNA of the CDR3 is TGCGCCAGCAGCCAAGACGAAAGTGGTGATTCACCCCTCCACTTT.

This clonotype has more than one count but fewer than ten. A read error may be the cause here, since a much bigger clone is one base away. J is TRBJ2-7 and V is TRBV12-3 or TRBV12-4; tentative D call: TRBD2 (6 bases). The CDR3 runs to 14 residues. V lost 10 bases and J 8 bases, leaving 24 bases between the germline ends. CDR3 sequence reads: CANPKPGRGYKQYF. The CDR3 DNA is TGTGCCAATCCTAAACCCGGACGGGGGTACAAGCAGTACTTC.

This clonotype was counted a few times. CDR3: CASSYQEASSYNSPLHF. The CDR3 region has the DNA TGTGCCAGCAGTTACCAGGAGGCGAGCTCCTATAATTCACCCCTCCACTTT. The V call is TRBV6-2 or TRBV6-3, the J call TRBJ1-6; D call uncertain. Trimming pared 2 bases from V and 0 bases from J, leaving 11 bases between. Germline CDR1 MNHEY, CDR2 SVGEGT. This CDR3 is built from 17 residues.

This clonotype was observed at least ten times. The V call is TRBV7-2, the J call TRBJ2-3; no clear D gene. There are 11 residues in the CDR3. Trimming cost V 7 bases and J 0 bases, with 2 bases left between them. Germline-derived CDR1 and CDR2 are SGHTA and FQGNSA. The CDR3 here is CASTSTDTQYF. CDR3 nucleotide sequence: TGTGCCAGCACCAGCACAGATACGCAGTATTTT.

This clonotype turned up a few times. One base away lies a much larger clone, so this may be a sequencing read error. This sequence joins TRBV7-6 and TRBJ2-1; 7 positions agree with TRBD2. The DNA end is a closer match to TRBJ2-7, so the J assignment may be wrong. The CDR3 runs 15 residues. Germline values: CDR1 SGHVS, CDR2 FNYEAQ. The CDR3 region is CASSSDGGNYNEQYF. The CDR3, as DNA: TGTGCCAGCAGCTCCGACGGGGGGAACTACAATGAGCAGTACTTC.

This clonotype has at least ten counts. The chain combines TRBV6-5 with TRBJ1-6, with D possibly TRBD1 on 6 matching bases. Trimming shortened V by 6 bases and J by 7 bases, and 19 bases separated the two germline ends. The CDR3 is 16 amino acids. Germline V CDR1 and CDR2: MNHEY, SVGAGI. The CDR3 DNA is TGTGCCAGCAGCACCGGTAGGGGGACGGGCAATTCACCCCTCCACTTT. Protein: CASSTGRGTGNSPLHF.

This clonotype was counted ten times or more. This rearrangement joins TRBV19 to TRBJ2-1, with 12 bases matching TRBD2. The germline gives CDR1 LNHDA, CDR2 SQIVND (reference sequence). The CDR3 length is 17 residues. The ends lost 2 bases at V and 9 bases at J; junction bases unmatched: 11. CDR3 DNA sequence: TGTGCCAGTAGTATACTCCCTAGCGGGGGGGCGATGGGTGAGCAGTTCTTC. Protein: CASSILPSGGAMGEQFF. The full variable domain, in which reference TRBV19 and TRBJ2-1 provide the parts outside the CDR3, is DGGITQSPKYLFRKEGQNVTLSCEQNLNHDAMYWYRQDPGQGLRLIYYSQIVNDFQKGDIAEGYSVSREKKESFPLTVTSAQKNPTAFYLCASSILPSGGAMGEQFFGPGTRLTVL.

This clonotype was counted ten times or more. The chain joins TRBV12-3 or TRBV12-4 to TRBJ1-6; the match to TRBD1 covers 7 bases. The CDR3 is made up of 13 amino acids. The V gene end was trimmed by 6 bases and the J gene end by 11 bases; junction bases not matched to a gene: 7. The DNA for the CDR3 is TGTGCCAGCAGCCCTAGACAGGGTCCACCCCTCCACTTT. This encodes CASSPRQGPPLHF.

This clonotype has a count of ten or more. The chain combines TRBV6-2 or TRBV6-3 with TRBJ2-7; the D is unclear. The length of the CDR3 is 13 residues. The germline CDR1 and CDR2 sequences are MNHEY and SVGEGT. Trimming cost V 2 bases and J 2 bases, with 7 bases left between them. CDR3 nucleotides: TGTGCCAGCAGTTACAGTAACCCCTACGAGCAGTACTTC. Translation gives CASSYSNPYEQYF.

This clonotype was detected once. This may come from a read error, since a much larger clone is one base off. This chain's CDR3 is CASSFEDEQYF. CDR3 DNA: TGTGCCAGCAGCTTTGAGGATGAGCAGTACTTC. The chain recombines TRBV7-8 with TRBJ2-7; D is unclear. CDR3 length: 11 residues. Germline V gene data show CDR1 as SGHVS and CDR2 as FQNEAQ. The V gene lost 3 bases and the J gene lost 7 bases, with 7 bases spanning the gap.

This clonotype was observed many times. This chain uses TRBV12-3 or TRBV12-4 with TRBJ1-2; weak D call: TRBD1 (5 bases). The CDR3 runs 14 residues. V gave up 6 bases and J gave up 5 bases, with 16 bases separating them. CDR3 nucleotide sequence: TGTGCCAGCAGATCAATGCGGCAGGGATATGGCTACACCTTC. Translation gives CASRSMRQGYGYTF.

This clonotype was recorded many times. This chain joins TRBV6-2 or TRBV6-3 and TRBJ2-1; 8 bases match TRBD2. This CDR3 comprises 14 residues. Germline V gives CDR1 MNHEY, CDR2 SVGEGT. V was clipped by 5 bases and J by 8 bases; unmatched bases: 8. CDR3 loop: CASSRGGRRDEQFF. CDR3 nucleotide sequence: TGTGCCAGCAGTCGGGGGGGAAGGAGGGATGAGCAGTTCTTC.

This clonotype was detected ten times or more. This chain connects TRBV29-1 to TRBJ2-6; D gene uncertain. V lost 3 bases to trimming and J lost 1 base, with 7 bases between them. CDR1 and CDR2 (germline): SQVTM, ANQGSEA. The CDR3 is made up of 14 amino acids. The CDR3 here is CSVDGHSGANVLTF. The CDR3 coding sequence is TGCAGCGTTGACGGGCATTCTGGGGCCAACGTCCTGACTTTC.

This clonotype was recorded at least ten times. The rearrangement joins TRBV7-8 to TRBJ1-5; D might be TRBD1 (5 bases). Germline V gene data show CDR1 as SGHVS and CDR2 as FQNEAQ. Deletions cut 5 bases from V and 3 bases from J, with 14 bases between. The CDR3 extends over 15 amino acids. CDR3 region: CASSLGHGPNQPQHF. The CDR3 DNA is TGTGCCAGCAGCCTCGGACATGGGCCCAATCAGCCCCAGCATTTT.

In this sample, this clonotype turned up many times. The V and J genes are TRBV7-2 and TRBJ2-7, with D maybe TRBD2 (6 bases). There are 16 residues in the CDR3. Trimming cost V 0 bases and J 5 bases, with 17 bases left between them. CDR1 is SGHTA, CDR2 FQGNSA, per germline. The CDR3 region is CASSLAGTGPRNEQYF. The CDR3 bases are TGTGCCAGCAGCTTAGCGGGGACTGGCCCTAGAAACGAGCAGTACTTC. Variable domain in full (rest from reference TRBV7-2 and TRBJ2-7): GAGVSQSPSNKVTEKGKDVELRCDPISGHTALYWYRQSLGQGLEFLIYFQGNSAPDKSGLPSDRFSAERTGGSVSTLTIQRTQQEDSAVYLCASSLAGTGPRNEQYFGPGTRLTVT.

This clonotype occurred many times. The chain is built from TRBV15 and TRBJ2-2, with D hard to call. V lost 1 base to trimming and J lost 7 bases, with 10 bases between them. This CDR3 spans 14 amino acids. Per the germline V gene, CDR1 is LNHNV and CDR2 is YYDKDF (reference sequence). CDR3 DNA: TGTGCCACCAGCAGAGGGTCGCCCAACGGGGAGCTGTTTTTT. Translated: CATSRGSPNGELFF.

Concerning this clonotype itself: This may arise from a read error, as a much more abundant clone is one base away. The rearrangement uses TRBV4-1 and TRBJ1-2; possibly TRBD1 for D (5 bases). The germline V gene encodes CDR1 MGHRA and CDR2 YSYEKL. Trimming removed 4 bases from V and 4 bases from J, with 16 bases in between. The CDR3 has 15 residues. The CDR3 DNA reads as TGCGCCAGCAGCCTACATGGGGCATCGGGCTATGGCTACACCTTC. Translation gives CASSLHGASGYGYTF.

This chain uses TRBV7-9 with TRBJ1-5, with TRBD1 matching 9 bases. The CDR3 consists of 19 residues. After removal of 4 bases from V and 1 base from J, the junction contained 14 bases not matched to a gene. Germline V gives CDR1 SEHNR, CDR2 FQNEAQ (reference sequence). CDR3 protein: CASSSLGQGQGLSNQPQHF. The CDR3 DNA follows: TGTGCCAGCAGCTCACTAGGACAGGGGCAGGGTTTAAGCAATCAGCCCCAGCATTTT.

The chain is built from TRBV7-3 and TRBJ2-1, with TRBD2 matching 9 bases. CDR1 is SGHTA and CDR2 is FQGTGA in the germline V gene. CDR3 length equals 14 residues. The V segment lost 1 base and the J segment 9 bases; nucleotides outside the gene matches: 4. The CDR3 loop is CASSLSGRAGEQFF. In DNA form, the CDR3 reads TGTGCCAGCAGCTTAAGCGGGAGGGCGGGTGAGCAGTTCTTC.

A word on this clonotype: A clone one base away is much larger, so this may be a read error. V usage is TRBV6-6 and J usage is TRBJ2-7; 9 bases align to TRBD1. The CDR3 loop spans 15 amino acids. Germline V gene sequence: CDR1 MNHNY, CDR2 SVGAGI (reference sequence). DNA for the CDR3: TGTCCCAGCAGTTGGACCAAGACAGGGGGCTACGAGCAGTACTTC. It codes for CPSSWTKTGGYEQYF.